This TCR beta chain was recovered during a study of blood T cells in healthy people across ages. Regarding the study as a whole: Using unsorted PBMCs precluded a conclusive naive versus antigen-experienced comparison. Donor CMV infection status was unknown, possibly confounding age-related changes in expanded clonotypes.

Comment on this clonotype: What it binds is not known. Germline and junction disagree at one end, which may indicate a read error.

A second PCR of roughly 7 to 11 cycles used a sample-barcoded 5' primer and a J-beta primer mix. Through a template-switch adaptor with 12 random nucleotides, each cDNA molecule received a tag. TCRdb reprocessed the 5' RACE reads with MiXCR, giving one entry per CDR3 protein. Of 600,000 or so distinct CDR3 sequences in the sample, roughly 31% are singletons; the top ten hold around 14%. The CDR3 spans 14 residues. Germline V gene lookup returns CDR1 LNHDA and CDR2 SQIVND (reference sequence). PBMCs were isolated at a quantity of at least 6 million per sample. Sequencing input: blood. The TCR sequence derives from a woman older than 75 in good health. The rearrangement links TRBV19 to TRBJ1-2; D possibly corresponds to TRBD1 (5 bases). The CDR3 spells CATREGTVNYCYTF. The CDR3 DNA reads TGTGCCACACGAGAGGGGACTGTGAACTATTGCTACACCTTC. The entire variable domain, with the rest obtained from reference TRBV19 and TRBJ1-2, is as follows: DGGITQSPKYLFRKEGQNVTLSCEQNLNHDAMYWYRQDPGQGLRLIYYSQIVNDFQKGDIAEGYSVSREKKESFPLTVTSAQKNPTAFYLCATREGTVNYCYTFGSGTRLTVV.